A selection of T cell receptor beta chains follows, all from one sample in a study of breast tumors, draining lymph nodes, adjacent tissues. MiXCR, run by TCRdb on the multiplex PCR reads, gives a single entry per CDR3 protein. The sample has 180,000 or so distinct CDR3 sequences, roughly 31% seen once; the top ten hold 4% to 4.5%. The specimen sequenced was axillary lymph node tissue. Receptors were obtained from a female donor with breast cancer. Some clones in this sample may be carry-over from other donors' samples. The CDR3 runs from the conserved cysteine through the conserved F or W. D genes are given only for firm matches. Only part of the rows carry a size: once, few, many, or a class if the clone is expanded.

J: TRBJ2-1; size: .; D: TRBD2; V: TRBV7-3; CDR3: CASSLTSGGKYNEQFF; DNA: TGTGCCAGCAGCCTGACTAGCGGGGGTAAATACAATGAGCAGTTCTTC
J: TRBJ2-1; size: .; D: TRBD2; V: TRBV6-6; CDR3: CASSHLGGGPYNEQFF; DNA: TGTGCCAGCAGTCACCTGGGGGGGGGACCCTACAATGAGCAGTTCTTC
J: TRBJ1-2; size: many; D: .; V: TRBV12-3/TRBV12-4; CDR3: CASSPRGLGAGYTF; DNA: TGTGCCAGCAGTCCCCGAGGACTGGGTGCTGGCTACACCTTC
J: TRBJ1-2; size: many; D: .; V: TRBV14; CDR3: CASSPARGGGYTF; DNA: TGTGCCAGCAGCCCGGCCCGGGGAGGTGGCTACACCTTC
J: TRBJ1-1; size: many; D: .; V: TRBV7-8; CDR3: CASSLDRRAAFF; DNA: TGTGCCAGCAGCTTAGATCGGAGGGCAGCTTTCTTT
J: TRBJ2-7; size: many; D: TRBD1; V: TRBV11-2; CDR3: CASRGLRDRSYEQYF; DNA: TGTGCCAGCAGAGGACTCCGGGACAGGTCCTACGAGCAGTACTTC
J: TRBJ2-1; size: many; D: .; V: TRBV5-6; CDR3: CASRLQSSYNEQFF; DNA: TGTGCCAGCAGACTACAGAGCTCCTACAATGAGCAGTTCTTC
J: TRBJ2-1; size: many; D: .; V: TRBV12-3/TRBV12-4; CDR3: CASSLGQDLFF; DNA: TGTGCCAGCAGTTTGGGGCAGGATCTGTTCTTC
J: TRBJ2-2; size: many; D: TRBD1; V: TRBV7-6; CDR3: CASSVDRFTGELFF; DNA: TGTGCCAGCAGCGTGGACAGGTTCACCGGGGAGCTGTTTTTT
J: TRBJ1-3; size: many; D: .; V: TRBV6-6; CDR3: CASSYSSQQGGNTIYF; DNA: TGTGCCAGCAGTTACTCGAGTCAACAGGGTGGAAACACCATATATTTT
J: TRBJ2-7; size: .; D: TRBD1; V: TRBV24-1; CDR3: CATSDSWDRLRQTYEQYF; DNA: TGTGCCACCAGTGATTCCTGGGACAGACTCCGACAAACCTACGAGCAGTACTTC
J: TRBJ1-5; size: .; D: .; V: TRBV6-1; CDR3: CASGLTPYSNQPQHF; DNA: TGTGCCAGCGGTCTCACACCGTATAGCAATCAGCCCCAGCATTTT
J: TRBJ1-2; size: many; D: .; V: TRBV7-9; CDR3: CASSSVDTLYGYTF; DNA: TGTGCCAGCAGCTCCGTGGACACTCTCTATGGCTACACCTTC
J: TRBJ1-5; size: many; D: .; V: TRBV7-9; CDR3: CASSLDVQPQHF; DNA: TGTGCCAGCAGCTTGGACGTTCAGCCCCAGCATTTT
J: TRBJ2-7; size: many; D: .; V: TRBV11-2; CDR3: CASSFPRRSSYEQYF; DNA: TGTGCCAGCAGCTTCCCCCGCAGGTCCTCCTACGAGCAGTACTTC
J: TRBJ1-4; size: many; D: TRBD1; V: TRBV5-1; CDR3: CASSARQGTNEKLFF; DNA: TGCGCCAGCAGCGCCAGACAGGGAACTAATGAAAAACTGTTTTTT
J: TRBJ2-5; size: few; D: TRBD2; V: TRBV5-1; CDR3: CASSPTSGGRQETQYF; DNA: TGCGCCAGCAGCCCGACTAGCGGGGGGAGACAAGAGACCCAGTACTTC
J: TRBJ2-3; size: .; D: TRBD2; V: TRBV20-1; CDR3: CSARGLAGGEQYF; DNA: TGCAGTGCTAGAGGGCTAGCGGGAGGTGAGCAGTATTTT
J: TRBJ2-2; size: many; D: .; V: TRBV4-1; CDR3: CASSQGWAGLNTGELFF; DNA: TGCGCCAGCAGCCAAGGCTGGGCAGGCCTGAACACCGGGGAGCTGTTTTTT
J: TRBJ2-7; size: .; D: .; V: TRBV7-2; CDR3: CASSPPGRQNEQYF; DNA: TGTGCCAGCAGCCCCCCAGGGCGCCAAAACGAGCAGTACTTC
J: TRBJ2-2; size: many; D: .; V: TRBV14; CDR3: CASSPTPQATGELFF; DNA: TGTGCCAGCAGCCCCACCCCCCAAGCCACCGGGGAGCTGTTTTTT
J: TRBJ1-3; size: many; D: .; V: TRBV2; CDR3: CASRSLGLGGNTIYF; DNA: TGTGCCAGCAGGAGCCTTGGGTTAGGTGGAAACACCATATATTTT
J: TRBJ2-5; size: many; D: .; V: TRBV5-1; CDR3: CASSLEPQETQYF; DNA: TGCGCCAGCAGCTTGGAACCCCAAGAGACCCAGTACTTC
J: TRBJ2-5; size: .; D: .; V: TRBV29-1; CDR3: CSVPYEGLNLVTETQYF; DNA: TGCAGCGTTCCCTATGAAGGACTAAACCTCGTTACGGAGACCCAGTACTTC
J: TRBJ1-6; size: many; D: .; V: TRBV18; CDR3: CASSPGDDGAALHF; DNA: TGTGCCAGCTCACCTGGGGATGATGGAGCGGCCCTCCACTTT
J: TRBJ1-2; size: many; D: TRBD1; V: TRBV20-1; CDR3: CSARGTGARGYTF; DNA: TGCAGTGCTAGAGGGACAGGGGCGCGGGGCTACACCTTC
J: TRBJ1-1; size: .; D: TRBD1; V: TRBV29-1; CDR3: CSVVSGTVNTEAFF; DNA: TGCAGCGTCGTGTCCGGGACAGTGAACACTGAAGCTTTCTTT
J: TRBJ1-6; size: few; D: TRBD1; V: TRBV6-4; CDR3: CASSHRGQGKRSYNSPLHF; DNA: TGTGCCAGCAGTCACCGTGGACAGGGGAAGAGATCCTATAATTCACCCCTCCACTTT
J: TRBJ2-3; size: .; D: .; V: TRBV5-1; CDR3: CASSFSPTSTDAQYF; DNA: TGCGCCAGCAGCTTTTCCCCTACTAGCACAGATGCACAGTATTTT
J: TRBJ2-2; size: many; D: .; V: TRBV5-4; CDR3: CASSSGTANTRELFF; DNA: TGTGCCAGCAGCTCTGGGACGGCGAACACCAGGGAGCTGTTTTTT
J: TRBJ1-5; size: many; D: .; V: TRBV20-1; CDR3: CSAQDRPSSNQPQHF; DNA: TGCAGTGCTCAAGACAGGCCGAGTAGCAATCAGCCCCAGCATTTT